This TCR beta chain was identified during a study of cytomegalovirus exposure and HLA in healthy donors (dated by TCRdb to the late 2010s). Regarding the complete study: In an earlier analysis of under 600 of the donors, approximately 300 Gb of sequence data and approximately 100 million unique TCR beta sequences from roughly 180 million T cells were reported. Donor age, sex, ethnicity and CMV serostatus were collected together with the repertoire data. The study used immunosequencing to profile the T cell repertoires of 666 subjects and linked those repertoires to cytomegalovirus serostatus. To decide whether each TCR beta V gene segment behaved as functional or pseudogenic, an earlier analysis of over 500 of the donors relied on high-throughput TCR beta sequencing. Among about 400 genotyped donors of the cohort, an average of about 240,000 unique TCR beta nucleotide sequences was sequenced per donor, of which about 18% were non-productive. About five DR-DQ haplotypes were treated as single units for association and clustering because of strong linkage in the cohort. The study was designed to test whether signatures of past pathogen exposure could be identified by cataloging public T cell receptors. Every discovery cohort repertoire had been produced on one sequencing platform. HLA typing covered class I and class II loci at four-digit resolution. A later analysis re-analyzed previously published TCR beta repertoires from about 600 donors and added high-resolution HLA genotyping to study TCR occurrence patterns. The genetic ancestry cluster associated with self-reported Caucasian donors included 80% to 90% of the approximately 400 genotyped donors. Typing coverage varied by locus: roughly 629-640 donors for A, B, C, DRB1 and DQB1; approximately 560 for DQA1; about 570 for DPA1; approximately 490 for DPB1. In the later analysis, no new phenotypic data were used to find candidate immune exposures; instead, reliance was placed on TCR beta sequences and their occurrence across donors. The study combined high-throughput TCR immunosequencing, statistical association of individual TCRs with disease status, and machine learning to predict cytomegalovirus infection status. An early release covering about 600 HLA-typed donors comprised 250 to 350 gigabases of sequencing data and tens of millions of unique TCR sequences. In a later genetic analysis, genome-wide SNP genotypes for 398 of the 666 donors were used, and that subset was treated as a discovery cohort. Along with the approximately 700-subject first cohort, a separate validation cohort of some 130 different subjects was used. What the authors observed across the whole study: In a later analysis, most CMV-associated TCR beta chains were found to appear HLA-restricted, with HLA associations seemingly driven largely by CMV exposure. A further reported finding was that TCR beta sequences accurately predicted the HLA-A and HLA-B alleles for most subjects in the first cohort. Only TCR beta chains were sequenced in this cohort, and the absence of alpha or paired-chain data limited detectable features. Roughly uniform sequencing depth across donors was assumed in presence/absence analyses, although this assumption may not hold. A later genetic analysis associated a missense DCLRE1C variant with V-gene and J-gene trimming of TCR beta chains, and an independent cohort replicated the association. In an earlier analysis of around 500 of the donors, most TCR beta V segments appeared in productive rearrangements about 87% or about 30% of the time, broadly matching IMGT annotations. Because HLA typing was missing for some donors at each locus, association tests included only the typed subset. Compared with the approximately 720-donor mean, donors in an Asian-associated ancestry cluster had fewer N-insertions in productive TCRs, according to a later genetic analysis. The classifier was reported to diagnose cytomegalovirus status with high specificity and sensitivity in both the original and validation cohorts. Linkage disequilibrium might explain the correlated functional status among segregating V segments, but an unknown experimental factor could not be excluded. Three of the identified cytomegalovirus-associated TCR beta chains were confirmed in vitro to be specific for cytomegalovirus antigens. In a later analysis, HLA-associated TCR beta chains showed more clonal expansion and lower generation probabilities than non-associated chains that were equally common. The study listed 150 to 200 TCR beta chains as associated with cytomegalovirus. CMV serostatus was the only immune exposure information available for the cohort. A cluster of highly shared sequence variants was judged likely to be a technical artifact of the sequencing pipeline. Some IMGT-functional V segments, including TRBV6-2 and TRBV6-3, could not be told apart with the 87-base-pair reads, so those segments were excluded. A later analysis reported that several top co-occurrence clusters appeared linked to parvovirus B19, influenza, CMV and Epstein-Barr virus. In a later analysis, the rate of TCR association differed among HLA loci, with DRB1 alleles having the most associated TCRs and HLA-C alleles having the fewest. The earlier analysis of 587 of the donors excluded roughly 17 rarely observed V segments, including chromosome 9 orphons, because counts were too low. When HLA alleles, especially DR and DQ, strongly co-occurred, attributing TCR associations to individual alleles was difficult. At a false discovery rate of 0.05, a later analysis linked 16,000 or so TCR beta sequences to specific HLA alleles. According to the authors, the approach could potentially be generalized to other disease states and immunological phenotypes. Most TCR sequences were seen in very few donors, while some public TCRs were found in many individuals.

Germline trimming: 4 bases from V, 4 bases from J; junction bases outside gene matches: 8. Inclusive of the bounding cysteine and phenylalanine, the CDR3 is 16 residues long. The only DNA kept is the CDR3, 48 bases in frame from the first base. The germline V gene (reference sequence) yields PRHDT for CDR1 and FYEKMQ for CDR2. With regard to this clone: Its specific antigen is unknown. It has no much larger one-base neighbor in the sample; base qualities were not kept.

The receptor library was made with the immunoSEQ multiplex PCR assay. The multiplex PCR relied on a mix of 60 forward primers for TCR Vbeta segments and 13 reverse primers for TCR Jbeta segments. Amplification of the CDR3 region of rearranged TCR beta genes was performed with a multiplex PCR assay on genomic DNA. The Illumina HiSeq System was used to sequence the amplified TCR beta libraries as 87-base-pair reads. From the authors' description of their analysis: A later analysis counted about 82 million unique TCR beta chains across the 640 or so repertoires, and roughly 11 million of these chains were shared by at least two donors. To remove PCR and sequencing errors, raw reads were error-corrected and collapsed into unique sequences using a nearest-neighbor algorithm that merged closely related sequences. To assign V, D and J gene segments, CDR3 sequences were aligned to IMGT reference sequences. For a sequence to be retained, a match of at least six nucleotides was required to both a V gene segment and a J gene segment. A rearrangement was called productive if the CDR3 had no stop codons and remained in frame with V and J, and every other rearrangement was called non-productive. Following IMGT convention, CDR3 was defined as the stretch from the second conserved V-encoded cysteine up to the conserved J-encoded phenylalanine. Sequences without an unambiguous match to a single V gene segment were excluded from the earlier analysis of about 600 of the donors. In an earlier analysis of 587 of the donors, V segments were called functional above 56.7% productive rearrangements and were called segregating when the between-donor standard deviation exceeded 5%. A statistical classification framework was built to diagnose cytomegalovirus status from the catalog of TCR beta chain sequences. In a later analysis, TCR nucleotide sequences were compared against IMGT/GENE-DB human TR gene sequences so that V and J genes could be assigned. A later analysis assigned CDR3 sequences and most-parsimonious VDJ recombination scenarios with the TCRdist pipeline. In a later analysis, each TCR beta chain was defined by its CDR3 amino acid sequence together with its V-gene family, and reads lacking a unique V-gene family were excluded. In a later analysis, 500 to 650 highly shared, low-generation-probability nucleotide sequences were removed to address suspected cross-contamination and a sequencing artifact. In a later analysis, a clonal expansion index for each public chain was calculated from normalized within-repertoire ranks of inferred template counts. Generation probabilities in a later analysis came from a VDJ recombination model fitted to out-of-frame rearrangements, and those results were checked against IGoR. Hypergeometric tests were used in a later analysis to score TCR-TCR, TCR-HLA and TCR-CMV co-occurrence, with a repertoire-size bias correction applied to the TCR pairs. In a later analysis, false discovery rates were estimated by permuting HLA or CMV assignments 20 times. In a later analysis, co-occurring TCRs were grouped using DBSCAN, and TCRdist sequence similarity was added for clustering within HLA-allele-positive subsets. Co-occurrence clustering excluded repertoires with fewer than 30,000 or more than 120,000 public chains, plus five with anomalous nucleotide sharing. TCRdb took over this immuneACCESS table, retaining in-frame rearrangements with V and J assigned. Such tables are incomplete; in checked studies, under half of the missing clones stem from an unresolved V gene, and the remainder is unexplained. That table supplies the V and J calls and clone size; D and trimming were determined from the DNA. For this sample there are approximately 150,000 clones; roughly 73% appear just once. The ten top clones hold approximately 11% of the sample.

The cohort comprised several hundred healthy bone marrow donors. At the time of sampling, all cohort members were nominally healthy, though unrecorded immune exposures were likely present. The donor was CMV seropositive and was included in the group of 250 to 300 seropositive cohort members. Each donor provided a peripheral blood sample, and peripheral blood mononuclear cells were used for TCR beta sequencing. Genomic DNA extraction from the blood cell samples was performed with the Qiagen DNeasy Blood Extraction Kit. The chain employs TRBV13 and TRBJ2-1; 9 middle bases align to TRBD2. The clonotype comes from a man aged 18 to 30 in good health and CMV-seropositive. The sample taken for sequencing was PBMCs. This receptor carries the CDR3 CASSSRFSGRYNEQFF. The nucleotide sequence reads TGTGCCAGCAGCTCCCGGTTTAGCGGGAGATACAATGAGCAGTTCTTC. The entire variable domain, with the stretches around the CDR3 drawn from the reference TRBV13 and TRBJ2-1 proteins, is AAGVIQSPRHLIKEKRETATLKCYPIPRHDTVYWYQQGPGQDPQFLISFYEKMQSDKGSIPDRFSAQQFSDYHSELNMSSLELGDSALYFCASSSRFSGRYNEQFFGPGTRLTVL.